A selection of T cell receptor beta chains follows, all from one sample in a study of blood T cell repertoires in COVID-19. Assay: immunoSEQ multiplex PCR; the TCRdb copy retains only in-frame clones and omits some. The sample includes about 250,000 clones, around 85% of them seen just once. The sequenced material came from PBMCs or T cells enriched from blood (not recorded which). The receptors come from a woman aged 25 to 39 who had recovered from COVID-19. Both conserved end residues are part of each CDR3. A D gene is named only where the DNA matches it firmly. Clone size, where shown, is once, few, many, or a class for clones that have expanded.

j_gene	d_gene	abundance	len	v_gene	CDR3nt	CDR3aa
TRBJ2-2	TRBD2	NA	17	TRBV19	TGTGCCAGTAGTATAGCCCTAGGGACTAGCGAGACCGGGGAGCTGTTTTTT	CASSIALGTSETGELFF
TRBJ2-7	NA	NA	15	TRBV6-5	TGTGCCAGCAGTTACTCTGCCCAGGGAAGGTACGAGCAGTACTTC	CASSYSAQGRYEQYF
TRBJ1-5	NA	NA	17	TRBV7-6	TGTGCCAGCAGCTTGCTGGTCAGGGCCTTAAAATATCAGCCCCAGCATTTT	CASSLLVRALKYQPQHF
TRBJ2-1	NA	NA	15	TRBV7-2	TGTGCCAGCAGCATATCGGTGAGTAGCGGAGATGAGCAGTTCTTC	CASSISVSSGDEQFF
TRBJ1-1	TRBD1	NA	14	TRBV6-1	TGTGCCAGCAGTGAGGGACAGGCGTACACTGAAGCTTTCTTT	CASSEGQAYTEAFF
TRBJ2-2	NA	NA	15	TRBV9	TGTGCCAGCAGCGTAGTAGACACCCGGTCCGGGGAGCTGTTTTTT	CASSVVDTRSGELFF
TRBJ1-1	NA	once	13	TRBV3-1/TRBV3-2	TGTGCCAGCAGCCGGCGGGGGGACACTGAAGCTTTCTTT	CASSRRGDTEAFF
TRBJ1-1	NA	NA	12	TRBV5-4	TGTGCCAGCAGCTTGGTTCAGAATGAAGCTTTCTTT	CASSLVQNEAFF
TRBJ1-4	NA	NA	15	TRBV7-9	TGTGCCAGCAGCTTAGTCGCGGCGACTAATGAAAAACTGTTTTTT	CASSLVAATNEKLFF
TRBJ2-7	NA	NA	15	TRBV9	TGTGCCAGCAGCGTCAACGTGGGACATATCTACGAGCAGTACTTC	CASSVNVGHIYEQYF
TRBJ2-7	TRBD2	few	17	TRBV11-2	TGTGCCAGCAGCTTAGGTAGCGGGGGCTTGGTCTCCTACGAGCAGTACTTC	CASSLGSGGLVSYEQYF
TRBJ1-2	NA	once	16	TRBV28	TGTGCCAGCAGTGCTACAGTACGGGGGTCAGCGTATGGCTACACCTTC	CASSATVRGSAYGYTF
TRBJ2-1	TRBD1	NA	17	TRBV19	TGTGCCAGTAGTATGCACCAATCCCAGGGGGCTGGGAGTGAGCAGTTCTTC	CASSMHQSQGAGSEQFF
TRBJ2-7	TRBD1	NA	13	TRBV28	TGTGCCAGCCATTTATCGGACAGGGGAAAGCAGTACTTC	CASHLSDRGKQYF
TRBJ2-2	NA	NA	12	TRBV5-4	TGTGCCAGCAGGACTAACACCGGGGAGCTGTTTTTT	CASRTNTGELFF
TRBJ1-1	NA	few	13	TRBV5-1	TGCGCCAGCACGGAGAGAGTGAACACTGAAGCTTTCTTT	CASTERVNTEAFF
TRBJ1-5	NA	NA	13	TRBV6-4	TGTGCCAGCAGCGCCGAGACGGGTCAGCCCCAGCATTTT	CASSAETGQPQHF
TRBJ2-7	TRBD2	few	18	TRBV10-3	TGTGCCATCAGTGAGCTCGGATTGAGCGGGAGGGCCCCCTACGAGCAGTACTTC	CAISELGLSGRAPYEQYF
TRBJ1-2	NA	NA	15	TRBV2	TGTGCCAGCTCCTTGTCCGGGTATAGCGACTATGGCTACACCTTC	CASSLSGYSDYGYTF
TRBJ2-3	TRBD1	NA	18	TRBV20-1	TGCAGTGCTAGTTCCTTCAGGGACAGGGGGCGCAACACAGATACGCAGTATTTT	CSASSFRDRGRNTDTQYF
TRBJ1-6	NA	NA	17	TRBV5-1	TGCGCCAGCAGCTTGGCTGGGGCCAGCTCCTATAATTCACCCCTCCACTTT	CASSLAGASSYNSPLHF
TRBJ2-1	TRBD1	NA	18	TRBV7-9	TGTGCCAGCAGCCCTTTCACCCAGGGGGCCTTAAACTACAATGAGCAGTTCTTC	CASSPFTQGALNYNEQFF
TRBJ2-1	TRBD2	NA	17	TRBV28	TGTGCCAGCAGAGGGACTAGCGGGAGCCGGACCTACAATGAGCAGTTCTTC	CASRGTSGSRTYNEQFF
TRBJ1-5	NA	NA	14	TRBV27	TGTGCCAGCAGACCGGGGGTCGGCAATCAGCCCCAGCATTTT	CASRPGVGNQPQHF
TRBJ1-2	NA	NA	11	TRBV24-1	TGTGCCACCAGTGACCTTTATGGCTACACCTTC	CATSDLYGYTF
TRBJ2-7	TRBD2	NA	13	TRBV7-4	TGTGCCAGCCGAGCGGGAGCTTTCTACGAGCAGTACTTC	CASRAGAFYEQYF
TRBJ2-7	TRBD1	NA	14	TRBV5-5	TGTGCCAGCAGCTTGCAGGGACAGGGGGACGAGCAGTACTTC	CASSLQGQGDEQYF
TRBJ1-2	TRBD1	NA	17	TRBV7-2	TGTGCCAGCAGCCCGTCCATAGGCAGGGACAGGGGAGGAGGCTACACCTTC	CASSPSIGRDRGGGYTF
TRBJ1-2	TRBD1	few	16	TRBV5-1	TGCGCCAGCAGCCTTCAGGGGGCCCCCCTGATCTATGGCTACACCTTC	CASSLQGAPLIYGYTF
TRBJ2-6	TRBD1	NA	16	TRBV18	TGTGCCAGCTCACCTCAGGGGGCAGCTGGGGCCAACGTCCTGACTTTC	CASSPQGAAGANVLTF
TRBJ2-1	NA	NA	18	TRBV7-2	TGTGCCAGCAGCTTAGCCTACGGGCTAGCCGCCTCCTACAATGAGCAGTTCTTC	CASSLAYGLAASYNEQFF
TRBJ1-1	NA	NA	15	TRBV7-6	TGTGCCAGCAGCTTAGGCCAGGCCGGGAACACTGAAGCTTTCTTT	CASSLGQAGNTEAFF
TRBJ1-1	NA	NA	15	TRBV28	TGTGCCAGTAAAGGCGGGGCCGCGGGAAGGACTGAAGCTTTCTTT	CASKGGAAGRTEAFF
TRBJ1-1	NA	NA	12	TRBV28	TGTGCCATATCCTACAGCTTTGCTGAAGCTTTCTTT	CAISYSFAEAFF
TRBJ1-2	NA	NA	13	TRBV3-1/TRBV3-2	TGTGCCAGCAGCCAAGCTGACAATCCGGGCTACACCTTC	CASSQADNPGYTF
TRBJ2-5	TRBD1	NA	14	TRBV5-1	TGCGCCAGCAGTGACCCGACAGGGAAAGAGACCCAGTACTTC	CASSDPTGKETQYF
TRBJ2-2	NA	NA	13	TRBV30	TGTGCCTGGAGTTCCGGTCGTTCCGGGGAGCTGTTTTTT	CAWSSGRSGELFF
TRBJ1-2	NA	NA	15	TRBV5-4	TGTGCCAGCAGTACCGCGGGAGTTAAATGGGGGGGCTACACCTTC	CASSTAGVKWGGYTF
TRBJ1-5	NA	once	16	TRBV7-2	TGTGCCAGCAGCTTCCCTTCGCCAGGGGGCAATCAGCCCCAGCATTTT	CASSFPSPGGNQPQHF
TRBJ1-3	TRBD1	NA	15	TRBV5-1	TGCGCCAGCACATCGACAGGGTTGGACGGAAACACCATATATTTT	CASTSTGLDGNTIYF
TRBJ2-3	TRBD2	NA	14	TRBV20-1	TGCAGTGCTAGTATGGCGGGAGAGGGTGATACGCAGTATTTT	CSASMAGEGDTQYF
TRBJ2-7	TRBD2	once	16	TRBV7-6	TGTGCCAGCAGCTTAAGGGGACTAGCGGGACCCTACGAGCAGTACTTC	CASSLRGLAGPYEQYF
TRBJ2-2	NA	NA	15	TRBV5-1	TGCGCCAGCAGCACAGGCGCAAAAAACACCGGGGAGCTGTTTTTT	CASSTGAKNTGELFF
TRBJ1-1	NA	NA	16	TRBV5-5	TGTGCCAGCAGCTTTACAGGGAGTTTGATGAACACTGAAGCTTTCTTT	CASSFTGSLMNTEAFF
TRBJ1-1	NA	NA	12	TRBV19	TGTGCCGGTTCACCCGGGGGCACTGAAGCTTTCTTT	CAGSPGGTEAFF
TRBJ2-1	NA	NA	16	TRBV15	TGTGCCACCAGCAGTTACCTAGCCGGAGAGGGAAATGAGCAGTTCTTC	CATSSYLAGEGNEQFF
TRBJ1-5	TRBD1	NA	15	TRBV30	TGTGCCTGGAGCGAACAGGGGATGGGTTATCAGCCCCAGCATTTT	CAWSEQGMGYQPQHF
TRBJ1-2	NA	NA	15	TRBV7-9	TGTGCCAGCAGCTCCTCAGTTGTCAGGGGAGTTGGCTACACCTTC	CASSSSVVRGVGYTF
TRBJ2-2	NA	NA	14	TRBV6-5	TGTGCCAGCAGAGGAGGGACTAACACCGGGGAGCTGTTTTTT	CASRGGTNTGELFF
TRBJ2-5	NA	NA	18	TRBV7-9	TGTGCCAGCAACGGAAACGAGGAAGGGACTTCGTACCAAGAGACCCAGTACTTC	CASNGNEEGTSYQETQYF
TRBJ2-7	NA	NA	16	TRBV10-2	TGCGCCAGCAGTGAGATCACAGCGGGCCTATCCTACGAGCAGTACTTC	CASSEITAGLSYEQYF
TRBJ2-7	TRBD2	NA	17	TRBV15	TGTGCCACCAGCAGAGAAAGACTAGCGGAGCTCTCCTACGAGCAGTACTTC	CATSRERLAELSYEQYF
TRBJ1-5	NA	NA	13	TRBV7-2	TGTGCCAGCAGCTTAGGCGGAGATCAGCCCCAGCATTTT	CASSLGGDQPQHF